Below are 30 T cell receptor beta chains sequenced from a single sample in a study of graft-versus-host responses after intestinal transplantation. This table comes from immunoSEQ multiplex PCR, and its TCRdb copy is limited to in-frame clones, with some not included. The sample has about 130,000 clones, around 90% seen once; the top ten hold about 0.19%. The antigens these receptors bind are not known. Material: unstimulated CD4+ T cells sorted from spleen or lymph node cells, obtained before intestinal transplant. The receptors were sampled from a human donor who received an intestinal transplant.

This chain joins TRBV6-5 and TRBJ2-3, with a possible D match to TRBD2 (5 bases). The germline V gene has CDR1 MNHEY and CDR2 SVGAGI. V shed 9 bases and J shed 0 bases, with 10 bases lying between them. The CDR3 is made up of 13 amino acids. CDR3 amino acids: CASERSSTDTQYF. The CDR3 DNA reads TGTGCCAGTGAGCGGTCTAGCACAGATACGCAGTATTTT.

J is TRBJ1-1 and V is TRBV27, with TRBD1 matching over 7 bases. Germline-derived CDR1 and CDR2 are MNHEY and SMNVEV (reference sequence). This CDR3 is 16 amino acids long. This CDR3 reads CITGLTGVNVGPEAFF. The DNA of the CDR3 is TGTATCACGGGGTTAACAGGGGTTAACGTCGGCCCTGAAGCTTTCTTT.

The CDR3 reads CASSEAERGNRQFF. CDR3 nucleotide sequence: TGTGCCAGCAGTGAAGCGGAACGAGGGAATCGGCAGTTCTTC. This chain links TRBV6-1 with TRBJ2-1; D might be TRBD2 (5 bases). There are 14 residues in the CDR3. Germline V gene sequence: CDR1 MNHNS, CDR2 SASEGT. The V gene lost 0 bases and the J gene lost 12 bases, with 15 bases spanning the gap.

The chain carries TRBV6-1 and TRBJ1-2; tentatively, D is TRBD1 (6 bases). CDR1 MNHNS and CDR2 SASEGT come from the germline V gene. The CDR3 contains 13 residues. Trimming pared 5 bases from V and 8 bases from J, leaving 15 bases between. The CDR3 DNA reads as TGTGCCAGCAGTCCCACAGGGTTGTGGGGCTACACCTTC. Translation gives CASSPTGLWGYTF.

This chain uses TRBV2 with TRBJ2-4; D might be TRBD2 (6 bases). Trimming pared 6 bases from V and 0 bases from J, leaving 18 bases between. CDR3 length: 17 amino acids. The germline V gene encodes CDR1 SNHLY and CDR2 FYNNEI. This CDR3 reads CASSQKGLNTAKNIQYF. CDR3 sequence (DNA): TGTGCCAGCAGCCAGAAGGGACTGAACACAGCCAAAAACATTCAGTACTTC.

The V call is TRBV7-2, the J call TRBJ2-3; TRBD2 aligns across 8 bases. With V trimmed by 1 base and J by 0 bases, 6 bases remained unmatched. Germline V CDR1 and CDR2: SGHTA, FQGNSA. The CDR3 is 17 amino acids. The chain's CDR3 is CASSLVGGRPSTDTQYF. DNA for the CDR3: TGTGCCAGCAGCTTAGTGGGCGGGAGGCCTAGCACAGATACGCAGTATTTT. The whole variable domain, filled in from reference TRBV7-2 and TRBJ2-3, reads GAGVSQSPSNKVTEKGKDVELRCDPISGHTALYWYRQSLGQGLEFLIYFQGNSAPDKSGLPSDRFSAERTGGSVSTLTIQRTQQEDSAVYLCASSLVGGRPSTDTQYFGPGTRLTVL.

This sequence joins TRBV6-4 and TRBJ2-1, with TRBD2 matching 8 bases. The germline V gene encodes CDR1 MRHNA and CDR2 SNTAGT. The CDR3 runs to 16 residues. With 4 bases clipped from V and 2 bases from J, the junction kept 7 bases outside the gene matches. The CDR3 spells CASSVLLAAPYNEQFF. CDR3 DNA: TGTGCCAGCAGTGTTCTACTAGCGGCGCCCTACAATGAGCAGTTCTTC.

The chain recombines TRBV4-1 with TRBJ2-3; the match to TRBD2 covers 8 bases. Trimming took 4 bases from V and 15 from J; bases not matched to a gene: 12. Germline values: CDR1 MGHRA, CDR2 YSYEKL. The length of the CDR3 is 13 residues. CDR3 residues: CASSLQASGLCYF. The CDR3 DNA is TGCGCCAGCAGCCTACAAGCTAGCGGGCTGTGTTATTTT.

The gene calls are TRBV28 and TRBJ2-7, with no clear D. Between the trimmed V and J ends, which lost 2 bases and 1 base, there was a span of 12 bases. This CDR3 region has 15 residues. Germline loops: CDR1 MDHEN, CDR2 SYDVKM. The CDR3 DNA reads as TGTGCCAGCAGTTTACCTATCTCTATGTCCTACGAGCAGTACTTC. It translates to CASSLPISMSYEQYF. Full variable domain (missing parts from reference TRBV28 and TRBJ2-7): DVKVTQSSRYLVKRTGEKVFLECVQDMDHENMFWYRQDPGLGLRLIYFSYDVKMKEKGDIPEGYSVSREKKERFSLILESASTNQTSMYLCASSLPISMSYEQYFGPGTRLTVT.

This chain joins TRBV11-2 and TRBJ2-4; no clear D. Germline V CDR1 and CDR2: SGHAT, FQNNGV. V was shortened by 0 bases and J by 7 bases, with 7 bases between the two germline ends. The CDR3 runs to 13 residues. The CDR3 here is CASSLERLNIQYF. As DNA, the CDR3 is TGTGCCAGCAGCTTAGAGCGGTTGAACATTCAGTACTTC.

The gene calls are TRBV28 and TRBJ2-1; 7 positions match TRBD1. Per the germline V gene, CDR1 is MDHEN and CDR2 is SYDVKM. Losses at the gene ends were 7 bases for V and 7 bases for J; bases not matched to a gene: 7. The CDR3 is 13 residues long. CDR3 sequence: CASTMIQGNEQFF. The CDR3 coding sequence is TGTGCCAGCACCATGATACAGGGGAATGAGCAGTTCTTC.

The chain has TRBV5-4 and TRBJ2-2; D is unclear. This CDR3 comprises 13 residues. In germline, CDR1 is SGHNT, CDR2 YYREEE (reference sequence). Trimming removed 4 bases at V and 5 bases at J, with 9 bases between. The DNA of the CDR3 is TGTGCCAGCAGCCAGACTCCAACCGGGGAGCTGTTTTTT. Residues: CASSQTPTGELFF.

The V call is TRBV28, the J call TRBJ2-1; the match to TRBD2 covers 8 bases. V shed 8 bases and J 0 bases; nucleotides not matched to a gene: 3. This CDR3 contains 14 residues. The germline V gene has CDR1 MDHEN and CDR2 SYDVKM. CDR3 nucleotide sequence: TGTGCCAGCTCAACTAGCGGCTCCTACAATGAGCAGTTCTTC. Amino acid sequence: CASSTSGSYNEQFF.

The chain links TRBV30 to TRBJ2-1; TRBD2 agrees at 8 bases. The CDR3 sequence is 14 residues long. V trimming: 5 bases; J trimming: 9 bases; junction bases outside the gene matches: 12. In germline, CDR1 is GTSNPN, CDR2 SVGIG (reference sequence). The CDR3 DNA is TGTGCCTGGGGCGTGTCCCTTAGCGGGGCTGAGCAGTTCTTC. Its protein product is CAWGVSLSGAEQFF.

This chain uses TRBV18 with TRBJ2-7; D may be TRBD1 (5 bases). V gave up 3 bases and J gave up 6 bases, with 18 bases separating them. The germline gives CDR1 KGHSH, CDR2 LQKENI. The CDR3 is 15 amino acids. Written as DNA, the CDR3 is TGTGCCAGCTCACCTCCCCCAGGGCGCCCGGGCGAGCAGTACTTC. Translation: CASSPPPGRPGEQYF.

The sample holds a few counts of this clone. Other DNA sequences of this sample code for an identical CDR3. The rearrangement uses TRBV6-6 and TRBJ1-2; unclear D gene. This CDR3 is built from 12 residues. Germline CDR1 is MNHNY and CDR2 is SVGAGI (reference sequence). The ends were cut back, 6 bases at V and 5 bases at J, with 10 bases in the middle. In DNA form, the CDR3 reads TGTGCCAGCAGCCCAGAAGGTTATGGCTACACCTTC. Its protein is CASSPEGYGYTF.

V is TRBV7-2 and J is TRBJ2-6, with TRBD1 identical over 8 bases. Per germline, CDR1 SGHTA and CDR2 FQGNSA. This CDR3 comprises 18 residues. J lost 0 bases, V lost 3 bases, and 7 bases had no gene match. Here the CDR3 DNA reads TGTGCCAGCAGCTTTGGACAGGGCTCCCCCTCTGGGGCCAACGTCCTGACTTTC. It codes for CASSFGQGSPSGANVLTF.

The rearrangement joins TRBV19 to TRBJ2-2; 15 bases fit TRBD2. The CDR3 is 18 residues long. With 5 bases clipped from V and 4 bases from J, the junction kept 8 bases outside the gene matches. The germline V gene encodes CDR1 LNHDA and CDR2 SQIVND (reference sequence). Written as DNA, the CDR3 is TGTGCCAGTAGTTTCCGGACTAGCGGGAGGGCCACCACCGGGGAGCTGTTTTTT. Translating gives CASSFRTSGRATTGELFF.

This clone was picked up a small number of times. CDR3 DNA sequence: TGTGCCAGCAGCAGATTAGCGGGACCCTACAATGAGCAGTTCTTC. This translates into CASSRLAGPYNEQFF. J is TRBJ2-1 and V is TRBV6-5; 8 nucleotides match TRBD2. The CDR3 sequence is 15 residues long. J was trimmed by 2 bases and V by 6 bases; bases with no gene match: 6. Germline-derived CDR1 and CDR2 are MNHEY and SVGAGI.

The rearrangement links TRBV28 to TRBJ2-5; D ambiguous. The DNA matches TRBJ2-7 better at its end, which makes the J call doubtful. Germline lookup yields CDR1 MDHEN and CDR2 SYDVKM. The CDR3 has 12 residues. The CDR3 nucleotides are TGTGCCAGCAGTTTAGTCGCCGACGAGCAGTACTTC. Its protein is CASSLVADEQYF.

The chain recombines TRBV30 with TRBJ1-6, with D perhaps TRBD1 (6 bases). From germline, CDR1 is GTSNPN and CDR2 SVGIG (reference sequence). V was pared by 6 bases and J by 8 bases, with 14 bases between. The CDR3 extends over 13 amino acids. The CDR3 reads CACLREGDSPLHF. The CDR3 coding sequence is TGTGCCTGCCTAAGGGAGGGGGATTCACCCCTCCACTTT.

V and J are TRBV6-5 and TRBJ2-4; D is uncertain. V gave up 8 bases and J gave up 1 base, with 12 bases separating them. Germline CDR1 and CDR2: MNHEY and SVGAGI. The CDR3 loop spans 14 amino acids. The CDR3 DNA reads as TGTGCCAGCGGGAATGCTGGGGCCAAAAACATTCAGTACTTC. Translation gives CASGNAGAKNIQYF.

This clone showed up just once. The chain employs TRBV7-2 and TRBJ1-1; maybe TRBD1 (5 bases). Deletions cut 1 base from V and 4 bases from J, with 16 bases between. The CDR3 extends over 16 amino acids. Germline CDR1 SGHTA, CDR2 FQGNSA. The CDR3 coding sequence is TGTGCCAGCAGCTTAGACGGTGTCAGGGCGGGCACTGAAGCTTTCTTT. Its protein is CASSLDGVRAGTEAFF.

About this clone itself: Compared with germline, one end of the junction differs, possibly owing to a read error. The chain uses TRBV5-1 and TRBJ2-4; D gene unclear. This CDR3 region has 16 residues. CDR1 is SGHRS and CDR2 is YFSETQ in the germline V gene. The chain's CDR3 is CASSLAPPSFPNIQYF. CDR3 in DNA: TGTGCCAGCAGCTTGGCCCCACCTAGTTTCCCAAACATTCAGTACTTC.

In DNA form, the CDR3 reads TGCGCCAGCAGCTTGGTTAATGATGGCTACACCTTC. Protein: CASSLVNDGYTF. The rearrangement uses TRBV5-1 and TRBJ1-2; D is undetermined. V was clipped by 0 bases and J by 6 bases, with 6 bases between them. The germline gives CDR1 SGHRS, CDR2 YFSETQ. This CDR3 region has 12 residues.

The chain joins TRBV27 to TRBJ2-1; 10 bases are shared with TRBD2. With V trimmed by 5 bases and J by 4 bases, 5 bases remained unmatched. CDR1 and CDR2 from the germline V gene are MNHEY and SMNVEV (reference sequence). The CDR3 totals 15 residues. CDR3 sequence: CASSPSGRAYNEQFF. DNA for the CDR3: TGTGCCAGCAGTCCGAGCGGGAGGGCTTACAATGAGCAGTTCTTC.

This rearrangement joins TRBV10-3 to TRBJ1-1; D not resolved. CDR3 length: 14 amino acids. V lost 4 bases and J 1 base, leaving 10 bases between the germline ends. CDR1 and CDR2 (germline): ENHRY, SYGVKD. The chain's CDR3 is CAISGIGPNTEAFF. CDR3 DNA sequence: TGTGCCATCAGTGGGATAGGACCGAACACTGAAGCTTTCTTT.

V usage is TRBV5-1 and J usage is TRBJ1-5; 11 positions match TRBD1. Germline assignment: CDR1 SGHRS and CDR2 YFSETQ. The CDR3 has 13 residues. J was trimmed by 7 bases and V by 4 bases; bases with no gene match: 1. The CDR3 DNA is TGCGCCAGCAGCAGGACAGGGGGCCAGCCCCAGCATTTT. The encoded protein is CASSRTGGQPQHF.

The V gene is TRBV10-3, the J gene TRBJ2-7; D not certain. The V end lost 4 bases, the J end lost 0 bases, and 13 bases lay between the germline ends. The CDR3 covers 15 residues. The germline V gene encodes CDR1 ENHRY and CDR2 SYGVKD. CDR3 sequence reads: CAISGGPTSSYEQYF. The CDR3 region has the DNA TGTGCCATCAGTGGTGGTCCGACGAGCTCCTACGAGCAGTACTTC.

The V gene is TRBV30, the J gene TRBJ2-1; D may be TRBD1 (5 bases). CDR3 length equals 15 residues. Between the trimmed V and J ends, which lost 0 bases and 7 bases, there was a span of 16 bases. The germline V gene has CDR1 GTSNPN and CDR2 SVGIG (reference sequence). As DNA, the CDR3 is TGTGCCTGGAGTGTACTACCCTCAGGGCGAAATGAGCAGTTCTTC. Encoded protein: CAWSVLPSGRNEQFF. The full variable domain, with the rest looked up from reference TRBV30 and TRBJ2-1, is SQTIHQWPATLVQPVGSPLSLECTVEGTSNPNLYWYRQAAGRGLQLLFYSVGIGQISSEVPQNLSASRPQDRQFILSSKKLLLSDSGFYLCAWSVLPSGRNEQFFGPGTRLTVL.